The clone carrying this T cell receptor (beta chain) was seen a handful of times. Its target is not known. TCRdb reprocessed the 5' RACE reads via MiXCR and lists one record per CDR3 protein. Of 200,000 to 250,000 distinct CDR3 sequences listed, about 7% are singletons. Germline V lookup: CDR1 MDHEN, CDR2 SYDVKM. The V and J ends lost 5 bases and 12 bases, in that order; junction bases with no gene match: 6. There are 11 residues in the CDR3. These data are taken from a study of CD8 T cells in ankylosing spondylitis. Points from the study as a whole: Among TCR beta sequences, a motif of fewer than 10 highly homologous variants appeared characteristic of ankylosing spondylitis blood.

The sequenced sample consisted of blood, either unsorted or a sorted T cell fraction (not recorded which). The clonotype comes from a male donor with ankylosing spondylitis. The chain has TRBV28 and TRBJ2-7; 8 bases line up with TRBD1. The CDR3 nucleotides read TGTGCCAGCAGTCCCTGGGACAGGTTGTACTTC. It translates to CASSPWDRLYF.